Below, 6 T cell receptor beta chains from the same sample are listed, as sequenced in a study of blood T cell repertoires in COVID-19. Only in-frame clones appear in the TCRdb table, and some are missing; sequencing was by immunoSEQ multiplex PCR. The data contain about 56,000 clones, 72% of them singletons. Sample: peripheral blood. These receptors were taken from a woman aged 70-85 years with COVID-19, enrolled during active disease.

The table lists this clone with many counts. The chain combines TRBV28 with TRBJ1-3; D is possibly TRBD1 (5 bases). V lost 6 bases, J lost 0 bases, and 9 bases lay in between. Germline loops: CDR1 MDHEN, CDR2 SYDVKM. The CDR3 extends over 14 amino acids. The CDR3 here is CASRDIFSGNTIYF. CDR3 sequence (DNA): TGTGCCAGCAGGGACATCTTCTCTGGAAACACCATATATTTT.

This chain links TRBV10-3 with TRBJ2-3; 9 nucleotides align to TRBD2. The J segment lost 2 bases and the V segment lost 5 bases, leaving 5 bases of the junction unmatched. CDR3 length: 15 residues. Germline-derived CDR1 and CDR2 are ENHRY and SYGVKD. This CDR3 reads CAISSLAGNTDTQYF. CDR3 sequence (DNA): TGTGCCATCAGTTCCCTAGCGGGAAACACAGATACGCAGTATTTT.

The J gene is TRBJ1-5, the V gene TRBV6-2 or TRBV6-3; a possible D gene is TRBD1 (6 bases). Looked up from germline, CDR1 is MNHEY and CDR2 is SVGEGT. This CDR3 region has 17 residues. Trimming pared 0 bases from V and 4 bases from J, leaving 16 bases between. The CDR3 sequence: CASSYSLQGRGNQPQHF. In nucleotides, the CDR3 is TGTGCCAGCAGTTACTCCCTACAGGGCCGAGGGAATCAGCCCCAGCATTTT.

The genes are TRBV1 and TRBJ1-2. TRBV1 is assigned pseudogene status. The CDR3 consists of 15 residues. CDR3 sequence reads: CTSSPRRHSNYGYTF. In nucleotides, the CDR3 is TGCACCAGCAGCCCTAGACGTCACTCTAACTATGGCTACACCTTC.

The J gene is TRBJ2-3, the V gene TRBV19; tentative D call: TRBD1 (6 bases). The CDR3 covers 17 residues. Germline assignment: CDR1 LNHDA and CDR2 SQIVND (reference sequence). V was cut by 4 bases and J by 6 bases, with 23 bases left in between. CDR3 loop: CASSTLRDTGRRDTQYF. CDR3 nucleotide sequence: TGTGCCAGTAGTACACTCCGGGACACCGGAAGGAGGGATACGCAGTATTTT.

The chain uses TRBV27 and TRBJ1-3; tentative D call: TRBD1 (6 bases). The V and J ends lost 8 bases and 0 bases respectively, with 14 bases between them. Per germline, CDR1 MNHEY and CDR2 SMNVEV (reference sequence). The CDR3 has 15 residues. The CDR3: CASGVQGTSGNTIYF. For the CDR3, the DNA is TGTGCCAGCGGGGTACAGGGAACCTCTGGAAACACCATATATTTT.